A single sample is the source of the 2 T cell receptor beta chains below, sequenced in a study of T cell repertoires in cytomegalovirus infection. Using its own MiXCR run on the reads, TCRdb lists one record per CDR3 protein. The sample lists 700,000 to 850,000 distinct CDR3 sequences, less than 35% occurring once. These receptors have no known antigen. The input for sequencing was cultured CD8+ T cells from PBMCs, taken from culture after CMV antigen stimulation. These receptors all stem from a human donor in good health (CMV status not recorded). Some clones in this sample may be carry-over from other donors' samples.

In this sample, this clonotype turned up many times. This chain connects TRBV12-3 or TRBV12-4 to TRBJ1-1, with D possibly TRBD1 on 5 matching bases. The CDR3 covers 14 residues. V lost 4 bases and J lost 7, with 16 bases in between. The chain's CDR3 is CASSWASGGYEAFF. The CDR3, as DNA: TGTGCCAGCAGTTGGGCCTCGGGGGGATATGAAGCTTTCTTT.

On this clonotype: A junction boundary mismatches the germline segment, possibly from a read error. The chain couples TRBV7-4 to TRBJ2-1; TRBD2 matches at 10 bases. This CDR3 is built from 16 residues. Germline lookup yields CDR1 SGHVT and CDR2 SQSDAQ. CDR3 bases: TGTACCAGCAGCTTGCTGAGGACTAGCGGCTACAATGAGCAGTTCTTC. Protein product: CTSSLLRTSGYNEQFF.